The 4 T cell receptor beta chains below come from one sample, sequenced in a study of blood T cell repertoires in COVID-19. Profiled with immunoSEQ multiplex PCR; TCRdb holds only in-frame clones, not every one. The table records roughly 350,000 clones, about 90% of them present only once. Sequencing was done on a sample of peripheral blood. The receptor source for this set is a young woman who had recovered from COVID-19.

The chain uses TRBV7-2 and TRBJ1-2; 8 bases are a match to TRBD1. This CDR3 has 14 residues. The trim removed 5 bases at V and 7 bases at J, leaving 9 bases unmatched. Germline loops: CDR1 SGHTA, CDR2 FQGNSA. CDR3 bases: TGTGCCAGCAGCCTCCAGGGGGCGCTTAGTGGCTACACCTTC. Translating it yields CASSLQGALSGYTF.

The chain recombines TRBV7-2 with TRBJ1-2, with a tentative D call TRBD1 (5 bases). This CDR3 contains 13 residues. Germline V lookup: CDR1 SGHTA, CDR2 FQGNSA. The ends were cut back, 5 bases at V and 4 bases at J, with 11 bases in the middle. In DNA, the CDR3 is TGTGCCAGCAGCGGCAGGGATGCCTATGGCTACACCTTC. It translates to CASSGRDAYGYTF.

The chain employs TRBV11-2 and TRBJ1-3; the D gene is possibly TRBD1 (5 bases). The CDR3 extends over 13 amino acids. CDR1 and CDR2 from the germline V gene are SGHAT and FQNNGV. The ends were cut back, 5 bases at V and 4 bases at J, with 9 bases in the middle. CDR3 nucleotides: TGTGCCAGCAGCACAGGATACGGAAACACCATATATTTT. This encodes CASSTGYGNTIYF.

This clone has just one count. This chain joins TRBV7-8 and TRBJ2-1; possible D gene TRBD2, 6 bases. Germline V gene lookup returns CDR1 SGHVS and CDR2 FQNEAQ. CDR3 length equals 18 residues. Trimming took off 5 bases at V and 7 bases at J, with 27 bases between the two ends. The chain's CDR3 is CASSPSRGLRTPENEQFF. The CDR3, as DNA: TGTGCCAGCAGCCCCAGTAGGGGACTCCGAACCCCAGAGAATGAGCAGTTCTTC. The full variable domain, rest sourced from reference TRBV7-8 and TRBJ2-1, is GAGVSQSPRYKVAKRGQDVALRCDPISGHVSLFWYQQALGQGPEFLTYFQNEAQLDKSGLPSDRFFAERPEGSVSTLKIQRTQQEDSAVYLCASSPSRGLRTPENEQFFGPGTRLTVL.